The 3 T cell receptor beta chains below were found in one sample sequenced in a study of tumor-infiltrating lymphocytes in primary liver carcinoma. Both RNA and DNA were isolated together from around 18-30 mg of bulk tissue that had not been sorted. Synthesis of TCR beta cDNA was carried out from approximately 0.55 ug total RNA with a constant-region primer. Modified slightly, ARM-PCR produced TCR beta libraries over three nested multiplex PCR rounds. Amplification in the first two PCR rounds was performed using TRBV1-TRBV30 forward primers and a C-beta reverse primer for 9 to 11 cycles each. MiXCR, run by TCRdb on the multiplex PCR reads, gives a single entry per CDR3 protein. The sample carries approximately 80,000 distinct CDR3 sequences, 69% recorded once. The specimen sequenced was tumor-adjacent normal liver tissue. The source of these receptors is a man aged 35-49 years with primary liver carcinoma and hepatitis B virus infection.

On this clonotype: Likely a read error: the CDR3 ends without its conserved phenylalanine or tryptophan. The CDR3 loop reads CASSYSGAGRGEAFI. The CDR3 DNA reads TGTGCCAGCAGTTACTCAGGGGCCGGCCGTGGTGAAGCTTTCATT. The chain joins TRBV6-5 to TRBJ1-1; a possible D gene is TRBD1 (5 bases). The V gene lost 0 bases and the J gene lost 7 bases, with 15 bases spanning the gap. Germline loops: CDR1 MNHEY, CDR2 SVGAGI. This CDR3 region has 15 residues.

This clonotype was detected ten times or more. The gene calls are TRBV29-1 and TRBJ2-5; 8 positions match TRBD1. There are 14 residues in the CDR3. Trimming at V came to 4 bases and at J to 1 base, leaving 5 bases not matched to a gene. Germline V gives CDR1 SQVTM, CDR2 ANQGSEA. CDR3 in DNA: TGCAGCGTTGGCAACGGACAGGGCCAAGAGACCCAGTACTTC. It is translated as CSVGNGQGQETQYF.

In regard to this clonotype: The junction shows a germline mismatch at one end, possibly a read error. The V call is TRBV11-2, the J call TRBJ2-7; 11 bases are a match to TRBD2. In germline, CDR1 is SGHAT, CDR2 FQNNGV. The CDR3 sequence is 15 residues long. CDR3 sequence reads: CTNSRGTSGSYEQYF. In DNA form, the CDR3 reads TGTACCAACAGCAGGGGGACTAGCGGTTCCTACGAGCAGTATTTC.